This T cell receptor beta chain was identified in a study of Graves' ophthalmopathy and Graves' hyperthyroidism. Study-wide results and caveats: Among expanded thyroid clonotypes above 0.001 frequency, most also occurred in blood. The model's ophthalmopathy progression predictions had approximately 71% sensitivity and 72% to 75% specificity.

As the template, RNA transcripts were used to amplify TCR beta CDR3 regions. The first-round RT-PCR employed HTBI primers together with the Qiagen OneStep RT-PCR kit. A multiplex PCR was then performed as the second round. Each CDR3 protein is one row after TCRdb ran MiXCR on the multiplex PCR reads. The data contain around 400,000 distinct CDR3 sequences, approximately 16% of them singletons. This clonotype was seen at least ten times. Its antigen is not identified. This CDR3 spans 14 amino acids. Trimming removed 0 bases from V and 4 bases from J, with 12 bases in between. In germline, CDR1 is DFQATT, CDR2 SNEGSKA (reference sequence). Other autoimmune diseases, uncontrolled infections, pregnancy and lactation each led to patient exclusion. Clinicians diagnosed using symptoms, serum thyroxine, TRAb, thyroid ultrasound and orbital computed tomography.

The V and J genes are TRBV20-1 and TRBJ1-1, with D tentatively TRBD1 (6 bases). The specimen sequenced was peripheral blood. The receptor was isolated from a woman aged 18-30 years with Graves' ophthalmopathy. The CDR3 here is CSARDPRGGTEAFF. Written as DNA, the CDR3 is TGCAGTGCTAGAGATCCCAGGGGAGGCACTGAAGCTTTCTTT.